This passage covers 22 T cell receptor beta chains from one sample sequenced in a study of cytomegalovirus exposure and HLA in healthy donors. A multiplex PCR was run with 60 Vbeta primers and 13 Jbeta primers. Profiling relied on immunoSEQ multiplex PCR, and the TCRdb table lists in-frame clones only, not all of them. The profile shows roughly 80,000 clones, under 80% of them singletons. Material: PBMCs. The receptor source for this set is a woman between 50 and 59 years old in good health and CMV-seropositive.

V usage is TRBV13 and J usage is TRBJ2-5; 12 bases match TRBD2. CDR3 size: 17 residues. J was trimmed by 4 bases and V by 5 bases; bases with no gene match: 11. Germline V gives CDR1 PRHDT, CDR2 FYEKMQ (reference sequence). CDR3 DNA sequence: TGTGCCAGCAGCACGCCTAGCGGGGGGGCCAGTGGAGAGACCCAGTACTTC. Residues: CASSTPSGGASGETQYF.

There are a few counts of this clone. The chain employs TRBV9 and TRBJ1-2, with TRBD1 matching 8 bases. With V trimmed by 6 bases and J by 4 bases, 11 bases remained unmatched. CDR1 and CDR2 from the germline V gene are SGDLS and YYNGEE. This CDR3 region has 15 residues. The CDR3 DNA sequence: TGTGCCAGCAACCCCACAGGGGGGCGGACCTATGGCTACACCTTC. Its translation is CASNPTGGRTYGYTF.

This chain links TRBV5-1 with TRBJ1-1, with 9 bases aligning to TRBD1. From germline, CDR1 is SGHRS and CDR2 YFSETQ. Trimming removed 4 bases from V and 5 bases from J; junction bases left unmatched: 6. The CDR3 has 14 residues. The CDR3 DNA reads as TGCGCCAGCAGCCTACAGGGGGCGCGGACTGAAGCTTTCTTT. Amino acid sequence: CASSLQGARTEAFF.

V and J are TRBV29-1 and TRBJ2-1; 13 nucleotides line up with TRBD2. J was trimmed by 7 bases and V by 6 bases; bases with no gene match: 3. Per germline, CDR1 SQVTM and CDR2 ANQGSEA. CDR3 length: 13 residues. For the CDR3, the DNA is TGCAGCGTGGGACTAGCGGGGTTGAATGAGCAGTTCTTC. Its translation: CSVGLAGLNEQFF.

This clone was seen only a few times. The chain links TRBV28 to TRBJ1-6; D is unclear. This CDR3 region has 14 residues. Trimming stripped 7 bases from V and 0 bases from J, with 7 bases between. The germline V gene has CDR1 MDHEN and CDR2 SYDVKM. The CDR3 sequence is CASIESSYNSPLHF. The CDR3 DNA follows: TGTGCCAGCATTGAGTCCTCCTATAATTCACCCCTCCACTTT.

The chain has TRBV15 and TRBJ2-7; 11 bases are shared with TRBD2. Germline V gene data show CDR1 as LNHNV and CDR2 as YYDKDF (reference sequence). The V gene end was trimmed by 8 bases and the J gene end by 2 bases; junction bases not matched to a gene: 2. The CDR3 is made up of 13 amino acids. The CDR3 loop is CATASGGTYEQYF. In nucleotides, the CDR3 is TGTGCCACCGCTAGCGGGGGGACCTACGAGCAGTACTTC.

This clone turned up a few times. The chain uses TRBV11-1 and TRBJ2-3; tentatively, D is TRBD2 (6 bases). Germline CDR1 reads SGHAT; CDR2 reads FQDESV (reference sequence). CDR3 length: 16 residues. Deletions cut 0 bases from V and 2 bases from J, with 12 bases between. CDR3 amino acids: CASSLAGGEITDTQYF. CDR3 DNA sequence: TGTGCCAGCAGCTTAGCCGGCGGGGAGATCACAGATACGCAGTATTTT.

The gene calls are TRBV2 and TRBJ2-7; 7 nucleotides agree with TRBD1. Unmatched junction bases numbered 8, after V lost 6 bases and J lost 6 bases. CDR1 and CDR2 (germline): SNHLY, FYNNEI. The CDR3 totals 13 residues. The CDR3 spells CASSRGGIGEQYF. The DNA for the CDR3 is TGTGCCAGCAGCCGAGGGGGCATCGGCGAGCAGTACTTC.

The chain is built from TRBV10-3 and TRBJ2-3; TRBD2 matches 14 bases. CDR1 is ENHRY and CDR2 is SYGVKD in the germline V gene. This CDR3 has 14 amino acids. After removal of 7 bases from V and 6 bases from J, the junction contained 3 bases not matched to a gene. The CDR3 region is CAIKGLAGVDTQYF. The CDR3 coding sequence is TGTGCCATCAAGGGACTAGCGGGGGTGGATACGCAGTATTTT.

This chain uses TRBV10-3 with TRBJ1-6; 8 bases are a match to TRBD1. Germline V CDR1 and CDR2: ENHRY, SYGVKD. Trimming at V came to 2 bases and at J to 10 bases, leaving 7 bases not matched to a gene. The CDR3 length is 15 residues. The CDR3 protein is CAISEVGQGHSPLHF. The CDR3 coding sequence is TGTGCCATCAGTGAGGTAGGACAGGGTCACTCACCCCTCCACTTT.

The chain carries TRBV11-2 and TRBJ2-1, with D perhaps matching TRBD2 (7 bases). V was pared by 1 base and J by 5 bases, with 9 bases between. The CDR3 spans 14 residues. Germline V gene data show CDR1 as SGHAT and CDR2 as FQNNGV. Here the CDR3 DNA reads TGTGCCAGCAGCTTAGTCGGGGGGCACAATGAGCAGTTCTTC. Protein sequence: CASSLVGGHNEQFF.

The chain couples TRBV7-9 to TRBJ1-3, with D possibly matching TRBD1 (6 bases). The germline V and J ends were trimmed by 5 bases and 0 bases, with 11 bases remaining between them. The CDR3 consists of 15 residues. Germline V gene data show CDR1 as SEHNR and CDR2 as FQNEAQ (reference sequence). The CDR3 spells CASSPGVHSGNTIYF. In nucleotides, the CDR3 is TGTGCCAGCAGCCCAGGGGTGCACTCTGGAAACACCATATATTTT.

The chain recombines TRBV7-9 with TRBJ2-7; TRBD1 matches 8 bases. The CDR3 is 12 residues long. The ends lost 5 bases at V and 6 bases at J; junction bases unmatched: 3. Germline V gives CDR1 SEHNR, CDR2 FQNEAQ (reference sequence). The CDR3 DNA reads as TGTGCCAGCAGCAGGACAGGGATCGAGCAGTACTTC. It codes for CASSRTGIEQYF.

This clone was picked up a small number of times. The J gene is TRBJ2-2, the V gene TRBV29-1, with D perhaps TRBD2 (6 bases). The CDR3 spans 13 residues. Trimming left V 7 bases short and J 5 bases short, with 14 bases between. The germline CDR1 and CDR2 sequences are SQVTM and ANQGSEA. The CDR3 loop reads CSALGGGTGELFF. In DNA, the CDR3 is TGCAGCGCCCTCGGGGGAGGTACCGGGGAGCTGTTTTTT.

This clone came up a few times. The chain joins TRBV2 to TRBJ1-1; D is possibly TRBD1 (5 bases). CDR3 size: 10 residues. V was shortened by 8 bases and J by 12 bases, with 13 bases between the two germline ends. Looked up from germline, CDR1 is SNHLY and CDR2 is FYNNEI. The CDR3 DNA reads TGTGCCAGCGCATCGGGGGTAACTTTCTTT. Its protein is CASASGVTFF.

This chain links TRBV7-9 with TRBJ1-6, with D possibly TRBD1 on 6 matching bases. V lost 5 bases and J 5 bases, leaving 22 bases between the germline ends. Germline assignment: CDR1 SEHNR and CDR2 FQNEAQ (reference sequence). This CDR3 comprises 18 residues. The CDR3: CASSLGAAGARDNSPLHF. CDR3 nucleotides: TGTGCCAGCAGCCTAGGCGCAGCAGGGGCAAGGGATAATTCACCCCTCCACTTT. Together with reference TRBV7-9 and TRBJ1-6, the CDR3 gives the full variable domain: DTGVSQNPRHKITKRGQNVTFRCDPISEHNRLYWYRQTLGQGPEFLTYFQNEAQLEKSRLLSDRFSAERPKGSFSTLEIQRTEQGDSAMYLCASSLGAAGARDNSPLHFGNGTRLTVT.

The J gene is TRBJ2-1, the V gene TRBV7-9; possible D gene TRBD1, 5 bases. The CDR3 is made up of 14 amino acids. V lost 1 base, J lost 7 bases, and 11 bases lay in between. From germline, CDR1 is SEHNR and CDR2 FQNEAQ (reference sequence). The CDR3 protein is CASSLEGYRNEQFF. The CDR3 coding sequence is TGTGCCAGCAGCTTAGAAGGATACAGGAATGAGCAGTTCTTC.

This clone occurred once. The chain employs TRBV12-2 and TRBJ1-1; the table assigns TRBD1, which was not confirmed against the DNA. TRBV12-2 is deemed a pseudogene. This CDR3 comprises 19 residues. CDR3 DNA sequence: TGTGCAAGTCGCTTAGGGGGCAAGGAACCTCCTGATGTGAACACTGAAGCTTTCTTT. This encodes CASRLGGKEPPDVNTEAFF.

The CDR3 DNA follows: TGTGCCATCAGTGAAGTACAGGGTAGGGATACGCAGTATTTT. Protein: CAISEVQGRDTQYF. The chain has TRBV10-3 and TRBJ2-3, with D possibly matching TRBD1 (6 bases). Trimming shortened V by 3 bases and J by 6 bases, and 13 bases separated the two germline ends. Looked up from germline, CDR1 is ENHRY and CDR2 is SYGVKD. The CDR3 loop spans 14 amino acids.

Only a few counts were recorded for this clone. V and J are TRBV11-2 and TRBJ2-2; possible D gene TRBD1, 5 bases. The CDR3 consists of 15 residues. Trimming took 0 bases from V and 4 from J, leaving 9 bases between them. Germline V gives CDR1 SGHAT, CDR2 FQNNGV. The CDR3 DNA follows: TGTGCCAGCAGCTTAGAAGGGGTCGTCACCGGGGAGCTGTTTTTT. The encoded protein is CASSLEGVVTGELFF.

The chain has TRBV5-4 and TRBJ2-7; TRBD1 might be the D (6 bases). The CDR3 covers 14 residues. Germline V gene data show CDR1 as SGHNT and CDR2 as YYREEE (reference sequence). Trimming removed 5 bases from V and 4 bases from J, with 16 bases in between. This chain's CDR3 is CASSSLGDTYEQYV. The CDR3 DNA reads as TGTGCCAGCAGTTCCTTAGGGGACACTTACGAGCAGTACGTC.

V and J are TRBV2 and TRBJ2-2, with 9 nucleotides matching TRBD2. V lost 5 bases to trimming and J lost 3 bases; unmatched junction nucleotides: 4. This CDR3 spans 15 amino acids. Germline values: CDR1 SNHLY, CDR2 FYNNEI. The CDR3 protein is CASSLAGSDTGELFF. The CDR3 bases are TGTGCCAGCAGTCTAGCGGGGTCCGACACCGGGGAGCTGTTTTTT.